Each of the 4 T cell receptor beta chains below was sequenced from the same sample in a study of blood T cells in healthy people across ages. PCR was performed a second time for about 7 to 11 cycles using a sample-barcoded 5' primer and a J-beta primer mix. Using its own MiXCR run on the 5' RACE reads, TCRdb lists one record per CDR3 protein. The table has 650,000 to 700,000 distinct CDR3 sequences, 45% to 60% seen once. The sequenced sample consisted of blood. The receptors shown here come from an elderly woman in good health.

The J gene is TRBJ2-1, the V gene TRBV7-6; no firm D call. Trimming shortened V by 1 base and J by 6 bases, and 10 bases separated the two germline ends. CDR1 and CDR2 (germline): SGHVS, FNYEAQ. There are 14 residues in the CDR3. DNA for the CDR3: TGTGCCAGCAGCTTAGTAGGCGGAACCAATGAGCAGTTCTTC. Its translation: CASSLVGGTNEQFF.

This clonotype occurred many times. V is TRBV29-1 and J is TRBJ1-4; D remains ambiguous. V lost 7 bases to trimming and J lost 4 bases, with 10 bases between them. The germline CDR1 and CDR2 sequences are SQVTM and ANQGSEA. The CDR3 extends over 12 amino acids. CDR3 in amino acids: CSAEDDNEKLFF. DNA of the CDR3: TGCAGCGCAGAAGACGATAATGAAAAACTGTTTTTT.

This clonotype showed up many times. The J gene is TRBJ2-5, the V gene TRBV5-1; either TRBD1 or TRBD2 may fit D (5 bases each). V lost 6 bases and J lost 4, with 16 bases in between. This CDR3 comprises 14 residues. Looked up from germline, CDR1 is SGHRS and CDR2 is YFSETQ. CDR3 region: CASIEVRGPETQYF. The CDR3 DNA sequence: TGCGCCAGCATTGAGGTACGGGGACCAGAGACCCAGTACTTC.

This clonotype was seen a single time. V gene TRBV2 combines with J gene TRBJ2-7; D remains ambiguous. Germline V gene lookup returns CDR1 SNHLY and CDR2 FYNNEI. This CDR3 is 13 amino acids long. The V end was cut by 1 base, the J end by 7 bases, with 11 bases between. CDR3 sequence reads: CASSEVRNNEQYF. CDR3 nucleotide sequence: TGTGCCAGCAGTGAAGTGCGGAACAATGAGCAGTACTTC.